The entry below gives a single TCR beta chain sequence along with its context. This entry is derived from a study of blood T cell repertoires in COVID-19. About the study: Researchers got acute and convalescent COVID-19 samples from the United States, Italy and Spain. The cDNA or gDNA used as material had been derived from T cells, B-cell-depleted T cells, or PBMCs.

Original processing methods: For nucleated cells, counts were estimated from reference gene primer amplification. Only in-frame clones appear in the TCRdb table, and some are missing; sequencing was by immunoSEQ multiplex PCR. V and J calls and clone size follow that table, whereas D and trimming were derived from the DNA. The data show 60,000 to 65,000 clones, 76% seen once. Sequencing input: peripheral blood. The sequence was obtained from a woman aged 80 or older with acute or convalescent COVID-19.

The CDR3 spells CASVPGQGDQPQHF. DNA of the CDR3: TGTGCCAGCGTCCCGGGACAGGGCGATCAGCCCCAGCATTTT. The chain couples TRBV27 to TRBJ1-5, with 9 bases aligning to TRBD1. Trimming at V came to 8 bases and at J to 5 bases, leaving 7 bases not matched to a gene. CDR1 MNHEY and CDR2 SMNVEV come from the germline V gene (reference sequence). The CDR3 spans 14 residues.